This T cell receptor beta chain was sequenced in a study of radiotherapy plus CTLA-4 blockade in lung cancer. Study-level information: Objective responses arose in about 18% of patients, and 31% experienced disease control. General observations from the study: Subsequent to radiotherapy plus ipilimumab, tumor-derived TCR clones underwent expansion in blood. Interferon-beta, together with early blood T cell clone dynamics, reportedly best predicted response.

On this clone itself: What it binds is not known.

Participants had chemo-refractory metastatic non-small-cell lung cancer and were treated with focal radiation plus ipilimumab CTLA-4 blockade. Using immunoSEQ multiplex PCR, the repertoire was profiled, and TCRdb retains in-frame clones only, with some absent. The table has 70,000 to 95,000 clones, around nine tenths seen once. The origin of this receptor is a human donor with non-small cell lung cancer that progressed on radiotherapy plus ipilimumab. Sequenced here: peripheral blood, sampled from a patient treated with radiotherapy plus ipilimumab.

CDR3 region: CASSLGVGGSGTEAFF. In DNA, the CDR3 is TGCGCCAGCAGCTTGGGAGTCGGGGGCTCCGGCACTGAAGCTTTCTTT. V and J are TRBV5-1 and TRBJ1-1, with D possibly being TRBD1 (6 bases). There are 16 residues in the CDR3. Germline V gives CDR1 SGHRS, CDR2 YFSETQ. Trimming shortened V by 0 bases and J by 4 bases, and 16 bases separated the two germline ends.